This T cell receptor (beta chain) derives from a study of blood T cell repertoires in COVID-19. The table came from immunoSEQ multiplex PCR; TCRdb's copy has only in-frame clones and leaves some out. The sample has around 200,000 clones, around 84% seen once. The V and J ends lost 5 bases and 1 base, in that order; junction bases with no gene match: 4. Germline CDR1 reads SGHTA; CDR2 reads FQGNSA. The CDR3 consists of 14 residues. This TCR was recovered from a woman under 40 who had recovered from COVID-19. The genes are TRBV7-2 and TRBJ1-2, with TRBD1 matching over 7 bases. Material for sequencing was PBMCs or T cells enriched from blood (not recorded which). The CDR3 is CASSADRFNYGYTF. The CDR3 DNA sequence: TGTGCCAGCAGCGCGGACAGGTTTAACTATGGCTACACCTTC.